This entry lists 23 T cell receptor beta chains sequenced from one sample in a study of OX40 agonist ivuxolimab in advanced cancers. Method: immunoSEQ multiplex PCR; TCRdb's copy keeps in-frame clones and lacks some. This sample carries 50,000 to 70,000 clones, around 81% of them seen once, and the ten largest clones take over 2.5%. Here the sequenced sample was CD4+ or CD8+ T cells sorted from blood, taken in a trial of the OX40 agonist ivuxolimab. The receptors were gathered from an adult with an advanced solid tumor such as melanoma, head and neck, liver or kidney cancer.

This chain uses TRBV6-1 with TRBJ1-2; 10 nucleotides agree with TRBD1. The CDR3 extends over 15 amino acids. Germline V gives CDR1 MNHNS, CDR2 SASEGT. V trimming: 1 base; J trimming: 5 bases; junction bases outside the gene matches: 4. This CDR3 reads CASSEGTGGSYGYTF. The CDR3 coding sequence is TGTGCCAGCAGTGAAGGGACAGGGGGTTCGTATGGCTACACCTTC.

This chain joins TRBV19 and TRBJ2-7; TRBD1 matches 9 bases. The CDR3 totals 14 residues. Germline CDR1 LNHDA, CDR2 SQIVND (reference sequence). The V gene end was trimmed by 7 bases and the J gene end by 1 base; junction bases not matched to a gene: 5. This CDR3 reads CASNGGTGSYEQYF. As DNA, the CDR3 is TGTGCCAGTAATGGTGGGACAGGGTCCTACGAGCAGTACTTC.

The rearrangement joins TRBV4-1 to TRBJ1-1; TRBD1 agrees at 7 bases. Trimming at V came to 6 bases and at J to 2 bases, leaving 6 bases not matched to a gene. The CDR3 runs to 14 residues. CDR1 and CDR2 (germline): MGHRA, YSYEKL. Here the CDR3 DNA reads TGCGCCAGCAGACCCGGGACAGCAAACACTGAAGCTTTCTTT. This encodes CASRPGTANTEAFF.

This chain connects TRBV12-5 to TRBJ1-1; D remains unclear. Germline V gene sequence: CDR1 LGHNT, CDR2 FRNRAP. The CDR3 spans 17 residues. V dropped 1 base and J dropped 0 bases, with 15 bases sitting between them. CDR3 in amino acids: CASGLDPPGGMNTEAFF. In DNA, the CDR3 is TGTGCTAGTGGTTTGGACCCCCCTGGCGGGATGAACACTGAAGCTTTCTTT.

The chain has TRBV29-1 and TRBJ1-2; 8 positions agree with TRBD1. V lost 7 bases to trimming and J lost 7 bases; unmatched junction nucleotides: 5. This CDR3 contains 11 residues. Germline V gene sequence: CDR1 SQVTM, CDR2 ANQGSEA. This CDR3 is CSGGQGSGYTF. The DNA of the CDR3 is TGCAGCGGAGGACAGGGTTCTGGCTACACCTTC.

This chain uses TRBV19 with TRBJ1-6; D gene unclear. V lost 1 base, J lost 4 bases, and 11 bases lay in between. The V gene's germline CDR1 is LNHDA and CDR2 SQIVND (reference sequence). This CDR3 region has 16 residues. The CDR3 coding sequence is TGTGCCAGTAGTATAGGAGCCACACAGTATAATTCACCCCTCCACTTT. Its translation: CASSIGATQYNSPLHF.

The V and J genes are TRBV19 and TRBJ1-4, with TRBD1 identical over 12 bases. The trim removed 6 bases at V and 6 bases at J, leaving 14 bases unmatched. The CDR3 is made up of 18 amino acids. Germline V gives CDR1 LNHDA, CDR2 SQIVND (reference sequence). CDR3 amino acids: CASSLTGQGAYSHEKLFF. In DNA form, the CDR3 reads TGTGCCAGTAGCCTAACGGGACAGGGGGCCTATTCTCATGAAAAACTGTTTTTT. Using reference TRBV19 and TRBJ1-4 for the parts outside the CDR3, the full variable domain is DGGITQSPKYLFRKEGQNVTLSCEQNLNHDAMYWYRQDPGQGLRLIYYSQIVNDFQKGDIAEGYSVSREKKESFPLTVTSAQKNPTAFYLCASSLTGQGAYSHEKLFFGSGTQLSVL.

In its sample, this clone was seen a few times. The chain carries TRBV9 and TRBJ2-1; the match to TRBD2 covers 7 bases. The germline V gene encodes CDR1 SGDLS and CDR2 YYNGEE. J was trimmed by 5 bases and V by 4 bases; bases with no gene match: 9. The CDR3 runs 15 residues. CDR3 nucleotide sequence: TGTGCCAGCAGCCTACGGACTAGTCCTAACAATGAGCAGTTCTTC. This encodes CASSLRTSPNNEQFF.

The chain joins TRBV5-1 to TRBJ2-3, with 7 bases fitting TRBD1. Unmatched junction bases numbered 8, after V lost 1 base and J lost 3 bases. The CDR3 spans 16 residues. Germline V gene sequence: CDR1 SGHRS, CDR2 YFSETQ. Here the CDR3 reads CASSLLGRGRTDTQYF. In nucleotides, the CDR3 is TGCGCCAGCAGCTTGTTAGGAAGGGGGCGTACAGATACGCAGTATTTT.

The chain recombines TRBV29-1 with TRBJ2-2, with 11 bases fitting TRBD2. The CDR3 sequence is 16 residues long. V lost 6 bases, J lost 2 bases, and 8 bases stayed unmatched. In germline, CDR1 is SQVTM, CDR2 ANQGSEA. The CDR3 DNA reads as TGCAGCGTCCTCCTCCTAGCGGGAGGTAACACCGGGGAGCTGTTTTTT. It yields the protein CSVLLLAGGNTGELFF.

CDR3 sequence (DNA): TGTGCCAGCAGCTCGCCGGGACAGCCGACAGATACGCAGTATTTT. Protein product: CASSSPGQPTDTQYF. The rearrangement uses TRBV5-4 and TRBJ2-3, with 7 nucleotides matching TRBD1. This CDR3 spans 15 amino acids. The germline V gene has CDR1 SGHNT and CDR2 YYREEE (reference sequence). V gave up 3 bases and J gave up 3 bases; unmatched junction bases: 7.

This clone was seen only once. Its ends do not fully match the called genes, so a read error is possible. The J gene is TRBJ1-4, the V gene TRBV6-6; tentatively, D is TRBD1 (5 bases). Germline assignment: CDR1 MNHNY and CDR2 SVGAGI (reference sequence). This CDR3 region has 14 residues. The chain's CDR3 is CASSYRGAGEKPFF. CDR3 in DNA: TGTGCCAGCAGTTACCGGGGCGCGGGGGAAAAACCGTTTTTT.

The chain has TRBV5-6 and TRBJ2-1; D unresolved. V was trimmed by 4 bases and J by 6 bases, leaving 11 bases between them. Germline CDR1 SGHDT, CDR2 YYEEEE. This CDR3 comprises 13 residues. The CDR3 is CASSPVNGNEQFF. CDR3 sequence (DNA): TGTGCCAGCAGCCCAGTTAATGGCAATGAGCAGTTCTTC.

The J gene is TRBJ2-7, the V gene TRBV6-5; possibly TRBD2 for D (6 bases). CDR1 is MNHEY, CDR2 SVGAGI, per germline. The V gene lost 11 bases and the J gene lost 0 bases, with 14 bases spanning the gap. The CDR3 has 13 residues. CDR3 bases: TGTGCCTCCAAGGCTAGCGTCTCCTACGAGCAGTACTTC. It yields the protein CASKASVSYEQYF.

This clone was seen a handful of times. The chain employs TRBV7-2 and TRBJ1-2; 8 bases agree with TRBD1. CDR1 and CDR2 from the germline V gene are SGHTA and FQGNSA. Trimming took 0 bases from V and 8 from J; bases not matched to a gene: 2. The CDR3 is made up of 13 amino acids. CDR3 amino acids: CASSLAGTGGYTF. The CDR3 DNA reads TGTGCCAGCAGCTTAGCGGGGACAGGCGGCTACACCTTC.

V gene TRBV10-3 combines with J gene TRBJ1-2; the match to TRBD1 covers 11 bases. CDR3 length: 15 residues. The junction had 4 bases not matched to a gene; V was cut back by 3 bases and J by 4 bases. Germline CDR1 and CDR2: ENHRY and SYGVKD. The CDR3 bases are TGTGCCATCAGTGAAGGACAGGGGGCGACCTATGGCTACACCTTC. Amino acid sequence: CAISEGQGATYGYTF.

A single count supports this clone. The V gene is TRBV7-9, the J gene TRBJ2-3; TRBD2 agrees at 12 bases. This CDR3 has 19 residues. In germline, CDR1 is SEHNR, CDR2 FQNEAQ (reference sequence). Trimming took 4 bases from V and 3 from J; bases not matched to a gene: 14. The CDR3 loop is CASSSRNPLLAGGTDTQYF. CDR3 sequence (DNA): TGTGCCAGCAGCTCCCGGAACCCTCTACTAGCGGGGGGTACAGATACGCAGTATTTT.

The chain recombines TRBV7-3 with TRBJ2-5, with 7 bases matching TRBD1. CDR1 and CDR2 (germline): SGHTA, FQGTGA. The V gene end was trimmed by 5 bases and the J gene end by 1 base; junction bases not matched to a gene: 1. This CDR3 has 13 amino acids. The CDR3 here is CASSRDSQETQYF. CDR3 in DNA: TGTGCCAGCAGCCGGGACAGCCAAGAGACCCAGTACTTC.

A word on this clone: Mismatch with germline at one junction end may stem from a read error. The CDR3: CASSLVRQALYNEQLF. In DNA, the CDR3 is TGTGCCAGCAGCTTGGTTCGCCAGGCTCTCTACAATGAGCAGCTCTTC. This chain connects TRBV5-4 to TRBJ2-1; D is unresolved. CDR3 size: 16 residues. Germline CDR1 is SGHNT and CDR2 is YYREEE (reference sequence).

The chain combines TRBV19 with TRBJ2-5; TRBD1 aligns across 7 bases. The CDR3 runs 12 residues. Trimming removed 3 bases from V and 11 bases from J; junction bases left unmatched: 6. CDR1 is LNHDA and CDR2 is SQIVND in the germline V gene (reference sequence). CDR3 amino acids: CASSMSTGPQYF. The CDR3 region has the DNA TGTGCCAGTAGTATGTCGACAGGGCCACAGTACTTC. Complete variable domain (other parts from reference TRBV19 and TRBJ2-5): DGGITQSPKYLFRKEGQNVTLSCEQNLNHDAMYWYRQDPGQGLRLIYYSQIVNDFQKGDIAEGYSVSREKKESFPLTVTSAQKNPTAFYLCASSMSTGPQYFGPGTRLLVL.

The chain uses TRBV7-2 and TRBJ1-5; D is uncertain. CDR1 and CDR2 (germline): SGHTA, FQGNSA. V lost 4 bases and J lost 4, with 14 bases in between. There are 15 residues in the CDR3. DNA of the CDR3: TGTGCCAGCAGCTCTCGGGCCCCTGAGAATCAGCCCCAGCATTTT. It translates to CASSSRAPENQPQHF.

The rearrangement joins TRBV11-2 to TRBJ2-2, with 7 bases identical to TRBD1. With V trimmed by 1 base and J by 1 base, 3 bases remained unmatched. CDR3 size: 16 residues. The germline V gene has CDR1 SGHAT and CDR2 FQNNGV. CDR3 sequence: CASSLVRGRNTGELFF. In DNA form, the CDR3 reads TGTGCCAGCAGCTTAGTGAGGGGGCGGAACACCGGGGAGCTGTTTTTT.

V is TRBV2 and J is TRBJ1-2, with D perhaps matching TRBD1 (6 bases). Trimming pared 7 bases from V and 7 bases from J, leaving 13 bases between. The CDR3 contains 12 residues. Germline CDR1 is SNHLY and CDR2 is FYNNEI. The chain's CDR3 is CASKPRDIGYTF. CDR3 in DNA: TGTGCCAGCAAACCTAGGGACATTGGCTACACCTTC.